The 10 T cell receptor beta chains below come from one sample, sequenced in a study of OX40 agonist ivuxolimab in advanced cancers. TCRdb keeps only in-frame clones here, not all; method: immunoSEQ multiplex PCR. The sample lists tens of thousands of clones, approximately 91% occurring once. The sample consisted of CD4+ or CD8+ T cells sorted from blood, taken in a trial of the OX40 agonist ivuxolimab. All receptors come from an adult with an advanced solid tumor such as melanoma, head and neck, liver or kidney cancer.

This chain uses TRBV30 with TRBJ2-7, with 15 positions matching TRBD2. Germline CDR1 GTSNPN, CDR2 SVGIG (reference sequence). The trim removed 3 bases at V and 5 bases at J, leaving 17 bases unmatched. The CDR3 length is 19 residues. The CDR3 region is CAWRGIGNRTSGRADEQYF. CDR3 coding DNA: TGTGCCTGGAGGGGAATTGGCAATCGGACTAGCGGGAGGGCCGACGAGCAGTACTTC.

The chain links TRBV2 to TRBJ2-5, with 12 bases matching TRBD2. The DNA end is more similar to TRBJ2-7, so the J call may be wrong. The CDR3 is 18 amino acids. Germline values: CDR1 SNHLY, CDR2 FYNNEI. This chain's CDR3 is CASSEPRTSGDLLYEQYF. In DNA form, the CDR3 reads TGTGCCAGCAGTGAACCTAGGACTAGCGGGGACCTCTTATACGAGCAGTACTTC.

The chain links TRBV29-1 to TRBJ2-5, with D tentatively TRBD2 (6 bases). Trimming removed 4 bases from V and 3 bases from J, with 18 bases in between. Germline-derived CDR1 and CDR2 are SQVTM and ANQGSEA. The CDR3 has 15 amino acids. The CDR3 is CSVGPSLASKETQYF. CDR3 bases: TGCAGCGTTGGACCATCTCTAGCGTCGAAAGAGACCCAGTACTTC. Combining the CDR3 with reference TRBV29-1 and TRBJ2-5 gives the whole variable domain SAVISQKPSRDICQRGTSLTIQCQVDSQVTMMFWYRQQPGQSLTLIATANQGSEATYESGFVIDKFPISRPNLTFSTLTVSNMSPEDSSIYLCSVGPSLASKETQYFGPGTRLLVL.

This clone was picked up a small number of times. In nucleotides, the CDR3 is TGTGCCAGCAATCCGGGACAGGGTGATCAGCCCCAGCATTTT. This encodes CASNPGQGDQPQHF. The chain carries TRBV2 and TRBJ1-5; 9 bases align to TRBD1. From germline, CDR1 is SNHLY and CDR2 FYNNEI. J was trimmed by 5 bases and V by 7 bases; bases with no gene match: 6. The CDR3 is 14 residues long.

This chain connects TRBV5-1 to TRBJ2-2; the match to TRBD1 covers 9 bases. The CDR3 length is 16 residues. The junction had 5 bases not matched to a gene; V was cut back by 0 bases and J by 5 bases. The germline V gene has CDR1 SGHRS and CDR2 YFSETQ. This CDR3 reads CASSLVYRGRTGELFF. CDR3 coding DNA: TGCGCCAGCAGCTTGGTATACAGGGGGCGGACCGGGGAGCTGTTTTTT. The complete variable domain, with remaining parts taken from reference TRBV5-1 and TRBJ2-2, reads KAGVTQTPRYLIKTRGQQVTLSCSPISGHRSVSWYQQTPGQGLQFLFEYFSETQRNKGNFPGRFSGRQFSNSRSEMNVSTLELGDSALYLCASSLVYRGRTGELFFGEGSRLTVL.

The chain joins TRBV2 to TRBJ2-5; the match to TRBD1 covers 8 bases. The germline gives CDR1 SNHLY, CDR2 FYNNEI. V shed 5 bases and J 5 bases; nucleotides not matched to a gene: 4. The CDR3 runs to 13 residues. CDR3 nucleotide sequence: TGTGCCAGCAGTTCCGACAGGGGTGAGACCCAGTACTTC. Encoded protein: CASSSDRGETQYF. Combining the CDR3 with reference TRBV2 and TRBJ2-5 gives the whole variable domain EPEVTQTPSHQVTQMGQEVILRCVPISNHLYFYWYRQILGQKVEFLVSFYNNEISEKSEIFDDQFSVERPDGSNFTLKIRSTKLEDSAMYFCASSSDRGETQYFGPGTRLLVL.

The V call is TRBV5-1, the J call TRBJ2-4, with TRBD1 matching 8 bases. Losses at the gene ends were 3 bases for V and 7 bases for J; bases not matched to a gene: 6. Per the germline V gene, CDR1 is SGHRS and CDR2 is YFSETQ. This CDR3 comprises 14 residues. DNA of the CDR3: TGCGCCAGCAGCTGGCGGACAGGGAGCAACATTCAGTACTTC. It specifies CASSWRTGSNIQYF.

J is TRBJ2-5 and V is TRBV7-2; the D gene is possibly TRBD1 (5 bases). From germline, CDR1 is SGHTA and CDR2 FQGNSA. V was shortened by 2 bases and J by 0 bases, with 7 bases between the two germline ends. CDR3 length: 14 amino acids. The CDR3 coding sequence is TGTGCCAGCAGCTTACAGGGAAACCAAGAGACCCAGTACTTC. This encodes CASSLQGNQETQYF. The full variable domain, completed using reference TRBV7-2 and TRBJ2-5, is GAGVSQSPSNKVTEKGKDVELRCDPISGHTALYWYRQSLGQGLEFLIYFQGNSAPDKSGLPSDRFSAERTGGSVSTLTIQRTQQEDSAVYLCASSLQGNQETQYFGPGTRLLVL.

This clone appeared once. This chain uses TRBV23-1 with TRBJ2-3, with 11 positions matching TRBD1. TRBV23-1 is marked as an open reading frame, function uncertain. J gave up 5 bases and V 2 bases, and 9 bases lay outside the gene matches. The CDR3 runs to 17 residues. The CDR3 sequence is CASSQKEDRGLRDTQYF. CDR3 nucleotides: TGCGCCAGCAGTCAAAAAGAGGACAGGGGGCTTAGAGATACGCAGTATTTT.

The V and J genes are TRBV4-2 and TRBJ2-5; 10 positions agree with TRBD2. Germline CDR1 is LGHNA and CDR2 is YNFKEQ. The CDR3 loop spans 16 amino acids. V dropped 5 bases and J dropped 5; count of bases not matched to a gene: 11. CDR3 in amino acids: CASSLGAGGRQETQYF. DNA for the CDR3: TGTGCCAGCAGCTTGGGAGCGGGAGGGCGCCAGGAGACCCAGTACTTC.